This T cell receptor beta chain was obtained from a study of T cells in Graves' hyperthyroidism and ophthalmopathy. General study findings and limits: Ophthalmopathy prediction by the model preceded onset by a median 6.5 months. Ophthalmopathy and stable hyperthyroidism were told apart by a 13 V-J model.

Germline V gives CDR1 SGHNT, CDR2 YENEEA. The V gene lost 5 bases and the J gene lost 5 bases, with 8 bases spanning the gap. This CDR3 region has 12 residues. Amplification of TCR beta CDR3 regions used RNA as the template. The HTBI primer set drove a first-round RT-PCR of the TCR CDR3. TCRdb processed the multiplex PCR reads anew with MiXCR; each CDR3 protein has one entry. The sample lists about 360,000 distinct CDR3 sequences, over 10% occurring once. This clonotype was seen a few times. Its antigen is undetermined. In making diagnoses, clinical symptoms, serum thyroxine and TRAb, thyroid ultrasound and orbital computed tomography were all used.

The sequencing input was blood. The sequence came from a woman aged 18-35 years with Graves' hyperthyroidism. The rearrangement links TRBV11-3 to TRBJ2-3; D not resolved. The CDR3 nucleotides are TGTGCCAGCAGCGGATGGGGAGATACGCAGTATTTT. Its translation is CASSGWGDTQYF. Combining the CDR3 with reference TRBV11-3 and TRBJ2-3 gives the whole variable domain EAGVVQSPRYKIIEKKQPVAFWCNPISGHNTLYWYLQNLGQGPELLIRYENEEAVDDSQLPKDRFSAERLKGVDSTLKIQPAELGDSAVYLCASSGWGDTQYFGPGTRLTVL.